Shown below are 13 T cell receptor beta chains from a single sample sequenced in a study of T-cell memory formation after mild COVID-19. TCRdb called the 5' RACE reads again in MiXCR, with one record for every CDR3 protein. Counted here are more than 150,000 distinct CDR3 sequences, roughly 23% occurring once; the ten biggest clones make up roughly 23%. The sequenced material came from PBMCs or a T cell subset sorted from them (not recorded which). These receptor sequences come from an adult woman who had mild COVID-19 (a few samples of this study predate the infection). Cell type and time point are not known.

This clonotype was recorded a few times. V usage is TRBV12-3 or TRBV12-4 and J usage is TRBJ2-7, with D unclear. The CDR3 spans 11 residues. Between the trimmed V and J ends, which lost 1 base and 5 bases, there was a span of 3 bases. DNA of the CDR3: TGTGCCAGCAGTTTAGTCGACGAGCAGTACTTC. This translates into CASSLVDEQYF.

CDR3 protein: CASSPLPSGSLDEQFF. The CDR3 DNA reads TGTGCCAGCAGTCCGCTACCTAGCGGGAGTCTGGATGAGCAGTTCTTC. The chain carries TRBV12-3 or TRBV12-4 and TRBJ2-1, with 10 bases identical to TRBD2. Trimming took 5 bases from V and 8 from J; bases not matched to a gene: 12. The CDR3 length is 16 residues.

V is TRBV27 and J is TRBJ2-1; TRBD2 matches 8 bases. Trimming at V came to 7 bases and at J to 4 bases, leaving 6 bases not matched to a gene. This CDR3 spans 14 amino acids. Germline CDR1 and CDR2: MNHEY and SMNVEV (reference sequence). CDR3 sequence: CASTPTGGYNEQFF. The CDR3 region has the DNA TGTGCCAGCACCCCGACGGGGGGGTACAATGAGCAGTTCTTC.

This clonotype was seen a handful of times. The J gene is TRBJ2-3, the V gene TRBV5-1; unclear D gene. V lost 2 bases to trimming and J lost 1 base, with 8 bases between them. Per germline, CDR1 SGHRS and CDR2 YFSETQ. The CDR3 is 14 amino acids. The CDR3 spells CASSFDARTDTQYF. The CDR3 DNA is TGCGCCAGCAGCTTTGATGCCCGCACAGATACGCAGTATTTT.

The chain carries TRBV30 and TRBJ2-3; D may be TRBD2 (5 bases). The V gene's germline CDR1 is GTSNPN and CDR2 SVGIG (reference sequence). The CDR3 runs 13 residues. V was pared by 8 bases and J by 6 bases, with 18 bases between. DNA of the CDR3: TGTGCCGGCCAGGCCCTCTGGAGGGATACGCAGTATTTT. Translated: CAGQALWRDTQYF.

The rearrangement joins TRBV4-3 to TRBJ2-5; 9 nucleotides agree with TRBD2. Germline loops: CDR1 LGHNA, CDR2 YSLEER. V was pared by 1 base and J by 7 bases, with 1 base of the junction left unmatched. This CDR3 has 13 amino acids. This CDR3 reads CASSQALAGTQYF. CDR3 sequence (DNA): TGCGCCAGCAGCCAAGCACTAGCGGGGACCCAGTACTTC.

This sequence joins TRBV12-2 and TRBJ1-2; the table calls TRBD1, which could not be checked here. TRBV12-2 is a pseudogene locus. The CDR3 runs to 17 residues. CDR3 loop: CASRVTGQGSPLYGYTF. As DNA, the CDR3 is TGTGCAAGTCGCGTAACAGGACAGGGGTCCCCTTTATATGGCTACACCTTC.

The J gene is TRBJ2-7, the V gene TRBV29-1; 7 bases agree with TRBD1. V trimming: 0 bases; J trimming: 7 bases; junction bases outside the gene matches: 15. The CDR3 extends over 16 amino acids. CDR1 and CDR2 (germline): SQVTM, ANQGSEA. For the CDR3, the DNA is TGCAGCGTTGAAGATTCGTCGACAGGGTGGCTGGGGGAGCAGTACTTC. Protein sequence: CSVEDSSTGWLGEQYF.

This rearrangement joins TRBV4-3 to TRBJ2-1; 11 bases map to TRBD2. Germline V lookup: CDR1 LGHNA, CDR2 YSLEER. This CDR3 has 18 residues. Losses at the gene ends were 1 base for V and 6 bases for J; bases not matched to a gene: 11. CDR3 nucleotides: TGCGCCAGCAGCCAAGGGCCTTTAGCGGGAGGGCCCCTCAATGAGCAGTTCTTC. Translated: CASSQGPLAGGPLNEQFF.

This clonotype was recorded once. The V gene is TRBV7-6, the J gene TRBJ2-1; TRBD2 is a possible D gene (5 bases). Looked up from germline, CDR1 is SGHVS and CDR2 is FNYEAQ. The CDR3 runs to 13 residues. Deletions cut 1 base from V and 8 bases from J, with 9 bases between. CDR3 protein: CASSLGGPDEQFF. The CDR3 bases are TGTGCCAGCAGCTTAGGAGGGCCGGATGAGCAGTTCTTC.

This clonotype has more than one count but fewer than ten. The J gene is TRBJ2-1, the V gene TRBV27; 7 bases match TRBD2. CDR1 MNHEY and CDR2 SMNVEV come from the germline V gene (reference sequence). There are 15 residues in the CDR3. V trimming: 3 bases; J trimming: 5 bases; junction bases outside the gene matches: 7. The CDR3 DNA reads TGTGCCAGCAGTTTCCCAAGCGGGACTGACAATGAGCAGTTCTTC. Encoded protein: CASSFPSGTDNEQFF.

The chain joins TRBV4-1 to TRBJ1-6, with a tentative D call TRBD1 (5 bases). The ends were cut back, 3 bases at V and 5 bases at J, with 17 bases in the middle. There are 17 residues in the CDR3. Germline V gene lookup returns CDR1 MGHRA and CDR2 YSYEKL. As DNA, the CDR3 is TGCGCCAGCAGCCATATTCCAGATGACAGAGATAATTCACCCCTCCACTTT. This codes for CASSHIPDDRDNSPLHF.

In this sample, this clonotype turned up a few times. The V call is TRBV27, the J call TRBJ2-5; either TRBD1 or TRBD2 may supply D (5 bases each). The CDR3 runs 15 residues. Trimming cost V 0 bases and J 5 bases, with 13 bases left between them. Germline V gives CDR1 MNHEY, CDR2 SMNVEV (reference sequence). The CDR3 loop reads CASSLSWDGWETQYF. The DNA of the CDR3 is TGTGCCAGCAGTTTATCCTGGGACGGCTGGGAGACCCAGTACTTC.